This TCR beta chain came from a study of blood T cell repertoires in COVID-19. At the level of the study: Sites across the United States, Italy and Spain contributed samples from acute and convalescent COVID-19. T cells, B-cell-depleted T cells, or PBMCs supplied cDNA or gDNA.

Germline-derived CDR1 and CDR2 are LNHDA and SQIVND (reference sequence). The CDR3 sequence is 15 residues long. V shed 7 bases and J 6 bases; nucleotides not matched to a gene: 12. The authors' processing: Reference gene primers were amplified, and this amplification served to estimate nucleated cell counts. The protocol was immunoSEQ multiplex PCR, while the TCRdb copy is restricted to in-frame clones and leaves out a portion. The V and J calls and clone size come from that table; D and trimming were worked out from the DNA. The top ten hold under 15% of the sample, which has over 150,000 clones, 84% seen once.

The J gene is TRBJ2-3, the V gene TRBV19; 8 nucleotides line up with TRBD2. Sequencing was carried out using peripheral blood. This receptor was identified in a human donor in a cohort sampled during active COVID-19. CDR3 protein: CASIGREGSLDTQYF. Here the CDR3 DNA reads TGTGCCAGTATTGGACGGGAGGGGAGTCTGGATACGCAGTATTTT.